This T cell receptor (beta chain) derives from a study of T-cell memory formation after mild COVID-19. The length of the CDR3 is 15 residues. The germline V gene encodes CDR1 SNHLY and CDR2 FYNNEI. Trimming removed 11 bases from V and 4 bases from J; junction bases left unmatched: 14. TCRdb called the 5' RACE reads again in MiXCR, with one record for every CDR3 protein. The sample consists of approximately 290,000 distinct CDR3 sequences, around 8% of them appearing once. Sequencing was carried out using PBMCs or a T cell subset sorted from them (not recorded which). This TCR derives from a young man who had mild COVID-19 (a few samples of this study predate the infection). Cell type and time point are not known. V gene TRBV2 combines with J gene TRBJ2-3; 8 nucleotides match TRBD1. The CDR3 DNA follows: TGTGCCGGACAAGGGAGACAGGGGTTGGCAGATACGCAGTATTTT. It is translated as CAGQGRQGLADTQYF.